This TCR beta chain was recorded in a study of blood T cell repertoires in COVID-19. In the original analysis: Estimates of nucleated cell counts were drawn from the amplification of reference gene primers. Assay: immunoSEQ multiplex PCR; the TCRdb copy retains only in-frame clones and omits some. From that table come the V and J calls and clone size; the DNA was used to work out D and trimming. The top ten hold roughly 3.4% of the sample, which has about 160,000 clones, under 90% seen once. In germline, CDR1 is MNHNS, CDR2 SASEGT. V was trimmed by 1 base and J by 7 bases, leaving 14 bases between them. This CDR3 has 16 amino acids. The age range of participants was about 18 to 100 years, with residence in some 25 US areas. Recovery among Cohort 3 donors was established by two negative PCRs, clearance, or symptom resolution.

The TCR comes from a woman aged 60 to 75 who had recovered from COVID-19. This chain links TRBV6-1 with TRBJ1-6, with unresolved D. Sequencing input: PBMCs or T cells enriched from blood (not recorded which). The CDR3 DNA is TGTGCCAGCAGTGAAGTTGGAGGCTTCCTGAATTCACCCCTCCACTTT. Protein product: CASSEVGGFLNSPLHF.